Below are 9 T cell receptor beta chains sequenced from a single sample in a study of T cell responses to AZD1222 COVID-19 vaccine. Libraries were prepared by immunoSEQ multiplex PCR; TCRdb keeps only in-frame clonotypes and omits some of them. The table includes around 150,000 clones, 80% to 95% detected once. Material: peripheral blood, obtained on day 0 of AZD1222 vaccination. These TCRs come from an adult in good health.

This sequence joins TRBV19 and TRBJ1-2; D is undetermined. Trimming took 3 bases from V and 2 from J, leaving 16 bases between them. Germline loops: CDR1 LNHDA, CDR2 SQIVND (reference sequence). The CDR3 has 16 amino acids. The CDR3 nucleotides are TGTGCCAGTAGTATTATTCGGCTTAGGACCAACTATGGCTACACCTTC. Translating it yields CASSIIRLRTNYGYTF.

The chain joins TRBV6-5 to TRBJ1-2; TRBD1 matches at 7 bases. There are 15 residues in the CDR3. Germline V CDR1 and CDR2: MNHEY, SVGAGI. After removal of 5 bases from V and 4 bases from J, the junction contained 10 bases not matched to a gene. CDR3 protein: CASSNYRGSGYGYTF. The CDR3 DNA sequence: TGTGCCAGCAGTAATTACAGGGGATCGGGCTATGGCTACACCTTC.

The chain recombines TRBV28 with TRBJ2-5; D gene ambiguous. The CDR3 sequence is 12 residues long. Trimming pared 8 bases from V and 0 bases from J, leaving 7 bases between. CDR1 and CDR2 (germline): MDHEN, SYDVKM. CDR3 residues: CASWANQETQYF. The CDR3 nucleotides read TGTGCCAGCTGGGCTAACCAAGAGACCCAGTACTTC. Based on the CDR3 plus reference TRBV28 and TRBJ2-5, the full variable domain is DVKVTQSSRYLVKRTGEKVFLECVQDMDHENMFWYRQDPGLGLRLIYFSYDVKMKEKGDIPEGYSVSREKKERFSLILESASTNQTSMYLCASWANQETQYFGPGTRLLVL.

The V and J genes are TRBV13 and TRBJ2-5; D perhaps matches TRBD1 (5 bases). Germline lookup yields CDR1 PRHDT and CDR2 FYEKMQ (reference sequence). The length of the CDR3 is 13 residues. Trimming took off 6 bases at V and 2 bases at J, with 10 bases between the two ends. The CDR3 region has the DNA TGTGCCAGCAGTGGCCAGGGACAAGAGACCCAGTACTTC. As protein: CASSGQGQETQYF.

V and J are TRBV29-1 and TRBJ1-1; D remains ambiguous. The CDR3 extends over 12 amino acids. Trimming stripped 4 bases from V and 0 bases from J, with 6 bases between. The germline gives CDR1 SQVTM, CDR2 ANQGSEA. CDR3 nucleotide sequence: TGCAGCGTTGTAGGGATGAACACTGAAGCTTTCTTT. Its protein is CSVVGMNTEAFF.

This clone was seen a single time. The rearrangement uses TRBV6-5 and TRBJ2-5, with 11 bases aligning to TRBD1. After removal of 10 bases from V and 3 bases from J, the junction contained 10 bases not matched to a gene. Germline assignment: CDR1 MNHEY and CDR2 SVGAGI. The CDR3 loop spans 15 amino acids. CDR3 DNA: TGTGCCACCCACGCCGGGACAGGGGGTGAAGAGACCCAGTACTTC. As protein: CATHAGTGGEETQYF.

The table lists this clone with a few counts. This rearrangement joins TRBV9 to TRBJ1-4; no clear D. This CDR3 has 15 amino acids. From germline, CDR1 is SGDLS and CDR2 YYNGEE. Trimming stripped 4 bases from V and 0 bases from J, with 10 bases between. CDR3 residues: CASSIGRATNEKLFF. The CDR3, as DNA: TGTGCCAGCAGCATAGGACGGGCAACTAATGAAAAACTGTTTTTT.

V gene TRBV20-1 combines with J gene TRBJ2-1; D call uncertain. V lost 6 bases and J lost 9, with 9 bases in between. This CDR3 has 10 amino acids. Germline loops: CDR1 DFQATT, CDR2 SNEGSKA (reference sequence). In DNA, the CDR3 is TGCAGTGCCTTAATCGGTGAGCAGTTCTTC. This gives the protein CSALIGEQFF.

This clone was recorded once. This chain connects TRBV28 to TRBJ1-5; D is uncertain. The V end lost 1 base, the J end lost 0 bases, and 7 bases lay between the germline ends. This CDR3 has 15 residues. Germline CDR1 reads MDHEN; CDR2 reads SYDVKM. The CDR3 spells CASSLLQNSNQPQHF. The DNA for the CDR3 is TGTGCCAGCAGTTTATTACAGAATAGCAATCAGCCCCAGCATTTT.